These 22 T cell receptor beta chains share one sample of origin, sequenced in a study of shared clonotypes between healthy human individuals. Profiling relied on immunoSEQ multiplex PCR, and the TCRdb table lists in-frame clones only, not all of them. The sample lists roughly 850,000 clones; approximately 96% were seen once. Terminally differentiated effector memory CD45RA+ cells were excluded by CCR7 positive selection of CD45RO-negative cells. The sequencing sample was made of naive CD8+ T cells sorted from blood. These TCRs come from a man aged 30 to 45 in good health.

This clone has just one count. V gene TRBV29-1 combines with J gene TRBJ1-1; tentatively, D is TRBD1 (5 bases). The CDR3 consists of 14 residues. The germline gives CDR1 SQVTM, CDR2 ANQGSEA. V lost 0 bases, J lost 1 base, and 9 bases lay in between. The CDR3 reads CSVEEGQGNTEAFF. The CDR3 nucleotides are TGCAGCGTTGAAGAGGGGCAGGGGAACACTGAAGCTTTCTTT.

This clone was detected only once. The chain employs TRBV4-1 and TRBJ2-1; 7 bases map to TRBD2. CDR1 and CDR2 from the germline V gene are MGHRA and YSYEKL. V gave up 2 bases and J gave up 9 bases; unmatched junction bases: 10. The CDR3 has 15 amino acids. The CDR3 here is CASSQFAGTILEQFF. CDR3 in DNA: TGCGCCAGCAGCCAATTCGCCGGGACTATTCTTGAGCAGTTCTTC.

About this clone: Distinct nucleotide sequences in the sample also encode this CDR3. The genes are TRBV9 and TRBJ2-3; D gene ambiguous. Germline V lookup: CDR1 SGDLS, CDR2 YYNGEE. Trimming left V 2 bases short and J 0 bases short, with 4 bases between. This CDR3 has 13 amino acids. DNA for the CDR3: TGTGCCAGCAGCGTTCTGAGCACAGATACGCAGTATTTT. It is translated as CASSVLSTDTQYF.

CDR3 residues: CASSSGLAGVETQYF. CDR3 nucleotide sequence: TGTGCCAGCAGCTCGGGACTAGCGGGAGTAGAGACCCAGTACTTC. V usage is TRBV5-5 and J usage is TRBJ2-5; 14 bases are shared with TRBD2. The CDR3 runs to 15 residues. Unmatched junction bases numbered 2, after V lost 3 bases and J lost 4 bases. Germline CDR1 reads SGHKS; CDR2 reads YYEKEE (reference sequence).

The rearrangement joins TRBV5-6 to TRBJ1-1; 7 positions agree with TRBD1. The V gene end was trimmed by 4 bases and the J gene end by 0 bases; junction bases not matched to a gene: 6. The CDR3 loop spans 15 amino acids. CDR1 and CDR2 (germline): SGHDT, YYEEEE. CDR3: CASSDGTAVNTEAFF. As DNA, the CDR3 is TGTGCCAGCAGCGATGGGACAGCAGTGAACACTGAAGCTTTCTTT.

This rearrangement joins TRBV30 to TRBJ2-1, with D perhaps TRBD1 (6 bases). Trimming left V 1 base short and J 3 bases short, with 10 bases between. This CDR3 spans 14 amino acids. Germline V gene data show CDR1 as GTSNPN and CDR2 as SVGIG (reference sequence). CDR3 in amino acids: CAWSEDSGYNEQFF. CDR3 in DNA: TGTGCCTGGAGTGAGGACAGTGGCTACAATGAGCAGTTCTTC.

The rearrangement uses TRBV7-9 and TRBJ2-3; possible D gene TRBD1, 7 bases. Trimming cost V 5 bases and J 4 bases, with 19 bases left between them. The CDR3 spans 16 residues. CDR1 and CDR2 (germline): SEHNR, FQNEAQ (reference sequence). CDR3 coding DNA: TGTGCCAGCAGCGATAGGGTCGACAGGGAGGCAGATACGCAGTATTTT. Translation gives CASSDRVDREADTQYF. Full variable domain (outside the CDR3, taken from reference TRBV7-9 and TRBJ2-3): DTGVSQNPRHKITKRGQNVTFRCDPISEHNRLYWYRQTLGQGPEFLTYFQNEAQLEKSRLLSDRFSAERPKGSFSTLEIQRTEQGDSAMYLCASSDRVDREADTQYFGPGTRLTVL.

The chain employs TRBV29-1 and TRBJ2-3, with 11 bases that match TRBD2. Trimming cost V 3 bases and J 2 bases; bases outside gene matches: 4. This CDR3 has 15 amino acids. Germline CDR1 is SQVTM and CDR2 is ANQGSEA. The CDR3 DNA reads as TGCAGCGTTGAGGGACTAGCGGATTACACAGATACGCAGTATTTT. It codes for CSVEGLADYTDTQYF.

V gene TRBV29-1 combines with J gene TRBJ1-1; 8 nucleotides align to TRBD1. With V trimmed by 5 bases and J by 7 bases, 6 bases remained unmatched. Per the germline V gene, CDR1 is SQVTM and CDR2 is ANQGSEA. The CDR3 sequence is 12 residues long. CDR3 residues: CSVYGQGIEAFF. The CDR3 coding sequence is TGCAGCGTTTATGGACAGGGAATTGAAGCTTTCTTT.

A remark on this clone: Distinct nucleotide sequences in the sample also encode this CDR3. The rearrangement uses TRBV6-5 and TRBJ2-1, with D unclear. The CDR3 totals 11 residues. Germline CDR1 reads MNHEY; CDR2 reads SVGAGI. Trimming pared 2 bases from V and 7 bases from J, leaving 3 bases between. In nucleotides, the CDR3 is TGTGCCAGCAGTTACGGTAATGAGCAGTTCTTC. It yields the protein CASSYGNEQFF.

This rearrangement joins TRBV14 to TRBJ1-2; D might be TRBD1 (5 bases). V lost 1 base, J lost 7 bases, and 13 bases lay in between. CDR3 length: 14 residues. Germline CDR1 and CDR2: SGHDN and FVKESK. In DNA, the CDR3 is TGTGCCAGCAGCCAAGTCCAGGGCGGTGCTGGCTACACCTTC. Protein product: CASSQVQGGAGYTF.

This chain uses TRBV5-1 with TRBJ2-3; 11 nucleotides align to TRBD2. The CDR3 covers 16 residues. Germline-derived CDR1 and CDR2 are SGHRS and YFSETQ. After removal of 0 bases from V and 2 bases from J, the junction contained 2 bases not matched to a gene. CDR3 sequence: CASSLGTSGYTDTQYF. The CDR3 DNA follows: TGCGCCAGCAGCTTGGGGACTAGCGGGTACACAGATACGCAGTATTTT.

With regard to this clone: Other DNA sequences in the sample encode the same CDR3. The rearrangement uses TRBV29-1 and TRBJ1-1; weak D call: TRBD1 (5 bases). The V end was cut by 7 bases, the J end by 1 base, with 10 bases between. The germline gives CDR1 SQVTM, CDR2 ANQGSEA. The CDR3 runs 12 residues. This CDR3 is CSAITGNTEAFF. As DNA, the CDR3 is TGCAGCGCTATAACAGGGAACACTGAAGCTTTCTTT.

J is TRBJ2-7 and V is TRBV7-9; D gene unclear. Germline lookup yields CDR1 SEHNR and CDR2 FQNEAQ (reference sequence). The CDR3 contains 12 residues. V dropped 2 bases and J dropped 4 bases, with 6 bases sitting between them. In DNA, the CDR3 is TGTGCCAGCAGCTTACAGGCGTACGAGCAGTACTTC. Its translation is CASSLQAYEQYF.

The V call is TRBV11-2, the J call TRBJ1-2; no clear D gene. From germline, CDR1 is SGHAT and CDR2 FQNNGV. Trimming removed 0 bases from V and 8 bases from J, with 7 bases in between. The CDR3 contains 12 residues. The CDR3 here is CASSLDGPGYTF. In DNA, the CDR3 is TGTGCCAGCAGCTTAGATGGACCGGGCTACACCTTC. The entire variable domain, with the rest obtained from reference TRBV11-2 and TRBJ1-2, is as follows: EAGVAQSPRYKIIEKRQSVAFWCNPISGHATLYWYQQILGQGPKLLIQFQNNGVVDDSQLPKDRFSAERLKGVDSTLKIQPAKLEDSAVYLCASSLDGPGYTFGSGTRLTVV.

The count of this clone is one. V usage is TRBV7-9 and J usage is TRBJ1-5, with TRBD1 matching over 8 bases. V lost 4 bases and J lost 5; bases outside the gene matches: 4. This CDR3 is built from 14 residues. Germline V lookup: CDR1 SEHNR, CDR2 FQNEAQ (reference sequence). CDR3 protein: CASSSDRADQPQHF. CDR3 coding DNA: TGTGCCAGCAGCTCGGACAGGGCGGATCAGCCCCAGCATTTT. Drawing the rest from reference TRBV7-9 and TRBJ1-5, the complete variable domain is DTGVSQNPRHKITKRGQNVTFRCDPISEHNRLYWYRQTLGQGPEFLTYFQNEAQLEKSRLLSDRFSAERPKGSFSTLEIQRTEQGDSAMYLCASSSDRADQPQHFGDGTRLSIL.

This chain links TRBV27 with TRBJ2-7; the D is unclear. Germline CDR1 and CDR2: MNHEY and SMNVEV (reference sequence). Trimming took 3 bases from V and 2 from J, leaving 8 bases between them. The CDR3 contains 13 residues. The CDR3 DNA sequence: TGTGCCAGCAGTTTCACGGTCACCTACGAGCAGTACTTC. Translating gives CASSFTVTYEQYF.

As regards this clone: Additional DNA sequences in this sample encode the identical CDR3. The V gene is TRBV27, the J gene TRBJ2-7; D is possibly TRBD2 (5 bases). V was clipped by 5 bases and J by 0 bases, with 8 bases between them. Germline CDR1 is MNHEY and CDR2 is SMNVEV (reference sequence). The CDR3 covers 13 residues. CDR3 in DNA: TGTGCCAGCAGTGCGGGTAGCTCCTACGAGCAGTACTTC. Translating gives CASSAGSSYEQYF.

The gene calls are TRBV10-1 and TRBJ2-1; D unclear. V was pared by 3 bases and J by 6 bases, with 12 bases between. Germline loops: CDR1 WNHNN, CDR2 SYGVQD (reference sequence). CDR3 size: 14 residues. The DNA for the CDR3 is TGCGCCAGCAGTGAACAGCGAATGTCCAATGAGCAGTTCTTC. As protein: CASSEQRMSNEQFF.

The gene calls are TRBV29-1 and TRBJ2-7; a possible D gene is TRBD2 (6 bases). This CDR3 is built from 13 residues. Germline V CDR1 and CDR2: SQVTM, ANQGSEA. Trimming pared 1 base from V and 2 bases from J, leaving 9 bases between. Here the CDR3 reads CSVEGQRAYEQYF. CDR3 nucleotide sequence: TGCAGCGTTGAAGGCCAGCGGGCCTACGAGCAGTACTTC.

As concerns this clone: Within the sample, other DNA sequences also encode this same CDR3. The chain employs TRBV7-9 and TRBJ1-1; the D is unclear. Trimming cost V 2 bases and J 4 bases, with 5 bases left between them. This CDR3 region has 12 residues. Germline V CDR1 and CDR2: SEHNR, FQNEAQ (reference sequence). This CDR3 is CASSLPITEAFF. In nucleotides, the CDR3 is TGTGCCAGCAGCTTACCAATCACTGAAGCTTTCTTT.

The chain recombines TRBV4-2 with TRBJ2-3; 8 bases are shared with TRBD2. Trimming cost V 0 bases and J 1 base; bases outside gene matches: 6. The germline V gene has CDR1 LGHNA and CDR2 YNFKEQ. The CDR3 is made up of 17 amino acids. In nucleotides, the CDR3 is TGTGCCAGCAGCCAAGATTGGAGCGGGAGCCGCACAGATACGCAGTATTTT. It yields the protein CASSQDWSGSRTDTQYF.